Listed below are T cell receptor beta chains from one sample, sequenced in a study of blood T cell repertoires in COVID-19. Method: immunoSEQ multiplex PCR; TCRdb's copy keeps in-frame clones and lacks some. This sample has 60,000 to 65,000 clones; roughly 78% occur once, and the top ten carry 14%. Sequenced input: peripheral blood. These receptors all stem from a man in his 60s with COVID-19, enrolled during active disease. Each CDR3 is given with its conserved first and last residue. Each record gives: D gene, J gene, clone size, V gene, CDR3 DNA, CDR3 protein. A D gene is named only where the DNA matches it firmly. Part of the rows lack a size; the others show once, few, many or a class for expanded clones.

>NA|TRBJ1-1|once|TRBV7-3
TGTGCCAGCAACTCACCCCCGGGCAGGGTGGTGAACACTGAAGCTTTCTTT
CASNSPPGRVVNTEAFF
>NA|TRBJ2-1|NA|TRBV30
TGTGCCTGGAGTGTAAGGGGGAGGGATGAGCAGTTCTTC
CAWSVRGRDEQFF
>TRBD1|TRBJ1-2|NA|TRBV6-6
TGTGCCAGCAGTTACTCAGGGGGCGCGGGCTATGGCTACACCTTC
CASSYSGGAGYGYTF
>TRBD2|TRBJ2-7|NA|TRBV7-3
TGTGCCAGCAGCTTAACTGCGGGGGGTCACACGGGGGAGCAGTACTTC
CASSLTAGGHTGEQYF
>NA|TRBJ2-1|NA|TRBV12-3/TRBV12-4
TGTGCCAGCAGGCCACACAGGAATGAGCAGTTCTTC
CASRPHRNEQFF
>NA|TRBJ2-7|NA|TRBV20-1
TGCAGTGCTAGTGGGCTACAGAGCTCCTACGAGCAGTACTTC
CSASGLQSSYEQYF
>NA|TRBJ2-1|NA|TRBV10-1
TGCGCCAGCAGTGAGGGGAGCCGTGGGAATGAGCAGTTCTTC
CASSEGSRGNEQFF
>NA|TRBJ2-1|once|TRBV9
TGTGCCAGCAGCGTTAGCGGTAACGGCAATGAGCAGTTCTTC
CASSVSGNGNEQFF
>NA|TRBJ2-2|NA|TRBV11-3
TGTGCCAGCAGCTTTTCACTCGGTGGGGAGCTGTTTTTT
CASSFSLGGELFF
>NA|TRBJ1-1|NA|TRBV5-4
TGTGCCAGCAGCACCTCCTTGGAGACTGAAGCTTTCTTT
CASSTSLETEAFF
>NA|TRBJ1-1|NA|TRBV9
TGTGCCAGCAGCGTAGCTGCGGGCGGGAGGGAAGCTTTCTTT
CASSVAAGGREAFF
>TRBD2|TRBJ2-7|once|TRBV9
TGTGCCAGCAGCGGAGGGGACTATGGGGAGCAGTACTTC
CASSGGDYGEQYF
>NA|TRBJ2-3|NA|TRBV10-3
TGTGCCACTAGCGTCACAGATACGCAGTATTTT
CATSVTDTQYF
>NA|TRBJ1-3|NA|TRBV5-1
TGCGCCAGCAGCATGACAGGCGGTGGAAACACCATATATTTT
CASSMTGGGNTIYF
>TRBD1|TRBJ2-2|NA|TRBV18
TGTGCCAGCTCACCACCGAGGAGTGTCAGGGGGACCGGGGAGCTGTTTTTT
CASSPPRSVRGTGELFF
>NA|TRBJ1-3|NA|TRBV10-3
TGTGCCATCAGTGAGAGGGGCAGCCTTGGAAACACCATATATTTT
CAISERGSLGNTIYF
>NA|TRBJ2-3|NA|TRBV11-3
TGTGCCAGCAGCTTAGATAGCTCCACAGATACGCAGTATTTT
CASSLDSSTDTQYF
>NA|TRBJ1-5|NA|TRBV6-4
TGTGCCAGCAGTGACCGCCTAGGTAGCAGGGGCAGCAATCAGCCCCAGCATTTT
CASSDRLGSRGSNQPQHF
>NA|TRBJ1-1|NA|TRBV28
TGTGCCAGCAGTTTAAACCGGGACACTGAAGCTTTCTTT
CASSLNRDTEAFF
>NA|TRBJ2-1|medium-sized|TRBV12-3/TRBV12-4
TGTGCCAGCAGTCCATTCAGGTACAATGAGCAGTTCTTC
CASSPFRYNEQFF
>NA|TRBJ2-3|NA|TRBV29-1
TGCAGCGTAGCAACCGGGACAACCACAGATACGCAGTATTTT
CSVATGTTTDTQYF
>TRBD1|TRBJ2-2|few|TRBV4-1
TGCGCCAGCGCAGACAGGGGGCACACCGGGGAGCTGTTTTTT
CASADRGHTGELFF
>NA|TRBJ1-2|once|TRBV6-5
TGTGCCAGCAGTTACTCGGGCCAGGCTTTAAATGGCTACACCTTC
CASSYSGQALNGYTF
>TRBD1|TRBJ1-1|NA|TRBV19
TGTGCCAGTAGTACCCCGGGACAGCGGAACACTGAAGCTTTCTTT
CASSTPGQRNTEAFF
>TRBD2|TRBJ2-2|NA|TRBV5-1
TGCGCCAGCAGCTTGGTGCAGGGAGGGGCCGGGGAGCTGTTTTTT
CASSLVQGGAGELFF
>NA|TRBJ2-7|NA|TRBV6-5
TGTGCCAGCAGGAAACAGGGTGGCTCCTACGAGCAGTACTTC
CASRKQGGSYEQYF
>TRBD2|TRBJ2-7|NA|TRBV10-1
TGCGCCAGCAGTGAGTCCCGTAGCGGGAGACTGGGGCAGTACTTC
CASSESRSGRLGQYF
>NA|TRBJ2-7|NA|TRBV7-2
TGTGCCAGCAGCTTAGATAGGAGGAGCGAGCAGTACTTC
CASSLDRRSEQYF
>TRBD1|TRBJ1-2|few|TRBV19
TGTGCCATCCAACAGGGGGATGGCTACACCTTC
CAIQQGDGYTF
>NA|TRBJ2-5|NA|TRBV27
TGTGCCAGCAGTTTGAGGAGCATGGAGACCCAGTACTTC
CASSLRSMETQYF
>NA|TRBJ1-2|few|TRBV3-1/TRBV3-2
TGTGCCAGCAGCCAAGATACAGGGTTCCCGTATGGCTACACCTTC
CASSQDTGFPYGYTF
>NA|TRBJ2-2|NA|TRBV2
TGTGCCAGCAGGCCCATGGGGGGAAGGGGCGGGGAGCTGTTTTTT
CASRPMGGRGGELFF
>TRBD1|TRBJ1-4|NA|TRBV29-1
TGCAGCGCCGCCCAGGGGGTAGAGGAAAAACTGTTTTTT
CSAAQGVEEKLFF
>NA|TRBJ2-1|NA|TRBV24-1
TGTGCCACCTCAAGACAGGGAACCTCTCTAGCGGGTTCCTACAATGAGCAGTTCTTC
CATSRQGTSLAGSYNEQFF
>NA|TRBJ2-1|NA|TRBV18
TGTGCCAGCTCACCCCAGGGGATGGATGAGCAGTTCTTC
CASSPQGMDEQFF
>NA|TRBJ1-1|once|TRBV5-5
TGTGCCTCAGACTCCGGCCAGACGACCTCTGAAGCTTTCTTT
CASDSGQTTSEAFF
>TRBD1|TRBJ2-1|NA|TRBV12-5
TGTGCTAGTGGTTTGGGCTGGACAGGACAATCGAGCTCCTACAATGAGCAGTTCTTC
CASGLGWTGQSSSYNEQFF
>NA|TRBJ2-3|medium-sized|TRBV6-4
TGTGCCAGCAGTGACTCAGTGGGGGGAGATACGCAGTATTTT
CASSDSVGGDTQYF